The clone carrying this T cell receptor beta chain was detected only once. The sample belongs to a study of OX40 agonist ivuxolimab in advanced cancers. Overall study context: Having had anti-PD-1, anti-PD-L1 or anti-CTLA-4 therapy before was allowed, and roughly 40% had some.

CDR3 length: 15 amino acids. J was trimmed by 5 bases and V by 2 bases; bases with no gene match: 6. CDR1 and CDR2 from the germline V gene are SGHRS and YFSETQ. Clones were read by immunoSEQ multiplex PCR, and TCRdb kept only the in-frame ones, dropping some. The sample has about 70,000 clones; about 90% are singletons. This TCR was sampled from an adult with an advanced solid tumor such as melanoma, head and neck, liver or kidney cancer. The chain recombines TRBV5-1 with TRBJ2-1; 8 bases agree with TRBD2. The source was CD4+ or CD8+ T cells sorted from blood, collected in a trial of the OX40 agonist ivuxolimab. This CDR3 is CASSFRTSWNNEQFF. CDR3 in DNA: TGCGCCAGCAGCTTCAGGACTAGCTGGAACAATGAGCAGTTCTTC.